This entry features one TCR beta chain sequence. Cohort placement rested on clinical history that participants reported themselves. These data are taken from a study of blood T cell repertoires in COVID-19. This CDR3 is 13 amino acids long. V was shortened by 4 bases and J by 8 bases, with 13 bases between the two germline ends. The germline CDR1 and CDR2 sequences are KGHDR and SFDVKD. Only in-frame clones appear in the TCRdb table, and some are missing; sequencing was by immunoSEQ multiplex PCR. This table has 200,000 to 250,000 clones, around 87% appearing once. The V gene is TRBV24-1, the J gene TRBJ1-2; D is perhaps TRBD1 (6 bases). The origin of this receptor is a woman under 30 in a cohort exposed to, infected with or recovered from COVID-19 (not recorded which). Sequenced sample: PBMCs or T cells enriched from blood (not recorded which). The chain's CDR3 is CATSEPGEYGYTF. The DNA of the CDR3 is TGTGCCACCAGTGAACCAGGGGAATACGGCTACACCTTC.